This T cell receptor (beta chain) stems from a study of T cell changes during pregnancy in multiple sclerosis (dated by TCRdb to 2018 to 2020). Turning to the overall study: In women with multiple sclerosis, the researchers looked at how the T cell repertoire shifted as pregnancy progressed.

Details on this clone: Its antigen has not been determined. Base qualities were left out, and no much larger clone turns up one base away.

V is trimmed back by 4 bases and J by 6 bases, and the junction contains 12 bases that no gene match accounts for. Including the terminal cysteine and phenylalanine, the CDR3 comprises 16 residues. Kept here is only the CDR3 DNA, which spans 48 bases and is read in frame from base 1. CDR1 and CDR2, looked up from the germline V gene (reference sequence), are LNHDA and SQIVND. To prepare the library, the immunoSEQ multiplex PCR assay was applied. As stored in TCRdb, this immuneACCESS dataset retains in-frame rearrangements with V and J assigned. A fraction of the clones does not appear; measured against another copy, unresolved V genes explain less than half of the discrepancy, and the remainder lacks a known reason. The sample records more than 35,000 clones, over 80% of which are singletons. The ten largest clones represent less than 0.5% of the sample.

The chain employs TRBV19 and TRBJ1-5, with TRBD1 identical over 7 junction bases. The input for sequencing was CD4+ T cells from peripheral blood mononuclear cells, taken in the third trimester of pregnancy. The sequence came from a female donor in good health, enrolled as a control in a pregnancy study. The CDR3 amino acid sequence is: CASSTGQAPAGQPQHF. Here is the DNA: TGTGCCAGTAGTACTGGACAGGCCCCTGCCGGTCAGCCCCAGCATTTT.